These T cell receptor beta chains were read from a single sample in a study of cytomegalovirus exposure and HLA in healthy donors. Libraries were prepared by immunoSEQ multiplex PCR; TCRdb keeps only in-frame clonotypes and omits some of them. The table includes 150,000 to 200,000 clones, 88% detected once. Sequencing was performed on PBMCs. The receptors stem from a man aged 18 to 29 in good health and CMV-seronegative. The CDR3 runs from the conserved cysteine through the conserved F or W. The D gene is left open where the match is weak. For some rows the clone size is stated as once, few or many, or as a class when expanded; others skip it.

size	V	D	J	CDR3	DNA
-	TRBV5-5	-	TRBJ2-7	CASSLLSGAYEQYF	TGTGCCAGCAGCTTGTTGTCCGGAGCCTACGAGCAGTACTTC
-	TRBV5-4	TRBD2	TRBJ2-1	CASRRAGGPNEQFF	TGTGCCAGCAGGCGAGCGGGAGGGCCAAATGAGCAGTTCTTC
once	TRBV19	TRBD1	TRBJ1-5	CASKVTGVSNQPQHF	TGTGCCAGTAAAGTAACAGGGGTGAGCAATCAGCCCCAGCATTTT
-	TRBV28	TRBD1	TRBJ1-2	CASIMDRDYGYTF	TGTGCCAGCATTATGGACAGGGACTATGGCTACACCTTC
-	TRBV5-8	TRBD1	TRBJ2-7	CASRPTDRGIHEQYF	TGTGCCAGCAGACCTACCGACAGGGGAATCCACGAGCAGTACTTC
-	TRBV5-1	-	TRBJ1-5	CASSPGLSLNQPQHF	TGCGCCAGCAGCCCGGGACTGAGTCTCAATCAGCCCCAGCATTTT
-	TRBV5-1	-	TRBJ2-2	CASRYRNRAPPNTGELFF	TGCGCCAGCAGGTACAGAAACAGGGCTCCTCCGAACACCGGGGAGCTGTTTTTT
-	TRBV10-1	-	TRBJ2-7	CPPGGTCSYEQYF	TGCCCCCCGGGTGGAACATGTTCCTACGAGCAGTACTTC
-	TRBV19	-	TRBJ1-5	CASSIPTGNNQPQHF	TGTGCCAGTAGTATCCCTACAGGGAACAATCAGCCCCAGCATTTT
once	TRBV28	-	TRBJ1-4	CASSWGGGVFF	TGTGCCAGCAGTTGGGGAGGAGGCGTGTTTTTT
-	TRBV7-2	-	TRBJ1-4	CASSSGDERRYPYEKLFF	TGTGCCAGCAGCTCCGGCGATGAGCGAAGATACCCTTATGAAAAACTGTTTTTT
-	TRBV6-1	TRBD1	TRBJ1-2	CASTTGGGYGYTF	TGTGCCAGCACGACAGGGGGCGGCTATGGCTACACCTTC
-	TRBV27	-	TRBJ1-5	CASSIRDKHQPQHF	TGTGCCAGCAGCATCCGGGACAAACATCAGCCCCAGCATTTT
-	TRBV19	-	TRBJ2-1	CASSMKQSSYNEQFF	TGTGCCAGTAGTATGAAACAGAGCTCCTACAATGAGCAGTTCTTC
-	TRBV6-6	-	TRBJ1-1	CASSQAGEAFF	TGTGCCAGCAGTCAAGCGGGTGAAGCTTTCTTT
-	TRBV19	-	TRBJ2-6	CASSPQGAGANVLTF	TGTGCCAGTAGTCCCCAGGGTGCTGGGGCCAACGTCCTGACTTTC
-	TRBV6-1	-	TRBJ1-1	CVSSAGWTEAFF	TGTGTCAGCTCGGCGGGGTGGACTGAAGCTTTCTTT
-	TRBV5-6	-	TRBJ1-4	CASSSSSEKLFF	TGTGCCAGCAGCTCCTCTAGTGAAAAACTGTTTTTT
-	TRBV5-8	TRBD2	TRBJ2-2	CASSPGLAGGRNTGELFF	TGTGCCAGCAGCCCGGGACTAGCGGGGGGCCGGAACACCGGGGAGCTGTTTTTT
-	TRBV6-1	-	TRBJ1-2	CASSEAGTTPRDTF	TGTGCCAGCAGTGAAGCAGGGACAACCCCGCGGGACACCTTC
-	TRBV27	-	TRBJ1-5	CASSLRAPGSNQPQHF	TGTGCCAGCAGTTTAAGGGCACCGGGGAGCAATCAGCCCCAGCATTTT
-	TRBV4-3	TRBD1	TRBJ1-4	CASSQEGDRSGEKLFF	TGCGCCAGCAGCCAAGAAGGGGACAGGTCAGGTGAAAAACTGTTTTTT
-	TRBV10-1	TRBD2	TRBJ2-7	CATSSGRNYEQYF	TGCGCCACCTCTAGCGGGAGGAATTACGAGCAGTACTTC
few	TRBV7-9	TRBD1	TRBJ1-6	CASSPRQGALGSPLHF	TGTGCCAGCAGCCCCAGACAGGGGGCGTTAGGATCACCCCTCCACTTT
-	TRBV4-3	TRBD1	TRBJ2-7	CASSQRWGQGSYEQYF	TGCGCCAGCAGCCAACGCTGGGGACAGGGGAGCTACGAGCAGTACTTC
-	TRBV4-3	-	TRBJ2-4	CASSQDLYLAKNIQYF	TGCGCCAGCAGCCAAGATCTGTATTTAGCCAAAAACATTCAGTACTTC
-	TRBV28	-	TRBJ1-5	CASRGGGENQPQHF	TGTGCCAGCAGGGGAGGGGGGGAAAATCAGCCCCAGCATTTT
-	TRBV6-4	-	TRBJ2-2	CASSDSQGNTGELFF	TGTGCCAGCAGTGACTCCCAGGGAAACACCGGGGAGCTGTTTTTT
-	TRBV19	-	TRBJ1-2	CASSPTEYGYTF	TGTGCCAGTAGTCCCACAGAATATGGCTACACCTTC
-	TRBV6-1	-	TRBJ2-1	CASRPGESNEQFF	TGTGCCAGCAGGCCCGGAGAAAGCAATGAGCAGTTCTTC
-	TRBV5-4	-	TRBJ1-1	CASSFNRVSNTEAFF	TGTGCCAGCAGCTTTAACAGGGTCTCGAACACTGAAGCTTTCTTT
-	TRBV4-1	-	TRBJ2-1	CASSQDEKQFF	TGCGCCAGCAGCCAAGATGAGAAGCAGTTCTTC
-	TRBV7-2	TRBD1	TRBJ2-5	CASSPGTAETQYF	TGTGCCAGCAGCCCCGGGACAGCAGAGACCCAGTACTTC
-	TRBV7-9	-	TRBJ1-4	CASSLVIEEEKLFF	TGTGCCAGCAGCTTAGTAATTGAGGAAGAAAAACTGTTTTTT
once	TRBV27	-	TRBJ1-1	CASVARNTEAFF	TGTGCCAGCGTCGCCAGAAACACTGAAGCTTTCTTT
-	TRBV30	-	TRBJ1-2	CAWSHRRGDGYTF	TGTGCCTGGAGCCACAGGAGGGGTGATGGCTACACCTTC
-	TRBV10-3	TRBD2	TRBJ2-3	CATTSGTYSTDTQYF	TGTGCCACGACTAGCGGAACCTATAGCACAGATACGCAGTATTTT
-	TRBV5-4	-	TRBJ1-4	CASSWERNEKLFF	TGTGCCAGCAGCTGGGAGAGAAATGAAAAACTGTTTTTT
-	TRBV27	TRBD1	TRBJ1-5	CASSLTGARDQPQHF	TGTGCCAGCAGTTTAACAGGGGCTCGGGATCAGCCCCAGCATTTT
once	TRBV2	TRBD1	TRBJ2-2	CASSDLDRGDVTGELFF	TGTGCCAGCAGTGACCTCGACAGGGGCGACGTTACCGGGGAGCTGTTTTTT
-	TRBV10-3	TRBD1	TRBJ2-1	CAISTGTGVVDEQFF	TGTGCCATCAGTACCGGGACAGGGGTAGTGGATGAGCAGTTCTTC
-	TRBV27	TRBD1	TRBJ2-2	CASNRGGWNTGELFF	TGTGCCAGCAACCGAGGGGGCTGGAACACCGGGGAGCTGTTTTTT
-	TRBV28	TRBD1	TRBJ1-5	CASSLSPTGERSNQPQHF	TGTGCCAGCAGTTTATCACCAACAGGGGAGCGGAGCAATCAGCCCCAGCATTTT
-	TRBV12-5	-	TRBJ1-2	CASGLDFIAGNYGYTF	TGTGCTAGTGGTTTGGATTTTATCGCGGGGAACTATGGCTACACCTTC
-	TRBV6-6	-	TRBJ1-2	CASSPPSTGPNYGYTF	TGTGCCAGCAGCCCTCCCTCTACAGGGCCCAACTATGGCTACACCTTC
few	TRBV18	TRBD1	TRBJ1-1	CASSPGQGAWNTEAFF	TGTGCCAGCTCTCCGGGACAGGGGGCTTGGAACACTGAAGCTTTCTTT
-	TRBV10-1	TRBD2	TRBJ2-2	CASSDTSVRSGELFF	TGCGCCAGCAGTGATACTAGCGTGCGCTCCGGGGAGCTGTTTTTT
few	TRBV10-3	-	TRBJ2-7	CAISEGGNEQYF	TGTGCCATCAGTGAGGGGGGGAACGAGCAGTACTTC
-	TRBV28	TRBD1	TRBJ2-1	CASSGGTGTFLGNEQFF	TGTGCCAGCAGTGGCGGGACAGGGACGTTTTTGGGCAATGAGCAGTTCTTC
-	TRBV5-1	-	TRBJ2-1	CASSLAIWGVHEQFF	TGCGCCAGCAGCTTGGCTATATGGGGCGTACATGAGCAGTTCTTC
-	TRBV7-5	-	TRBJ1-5	CVRSCDQGNQPQHF	TGTGTCAGAAGCTGCGATCAGGGGAATCAGCCCCAGCATTTT
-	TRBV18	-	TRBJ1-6	CASSPENDSPLHF	TGTGCCAGCTCACCTGAGAACGATTCACCCCTCCACTTT
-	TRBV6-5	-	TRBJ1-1	CASSYGPTGNTEAFF	TGTGCCAGCAGTTACGGACCCACAGGGAACACTGAAGCTTTCTTT
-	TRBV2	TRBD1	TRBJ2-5	CASGTGQGAAETQYF	TGTGCCAGCGGGACAGGACAGGGGGCCGCAGAGACCCAGTACTTC
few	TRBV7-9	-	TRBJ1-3	CASSLAIDTIYF	TGTGCCAGCAGCTTAGCAATAGACACCATATATTTT
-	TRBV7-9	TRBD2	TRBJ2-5	CASSSMGLAGGAHQETQYF	TGTGCCAGCAGCTCCATGGGACTAGCGGGGGGTGCCCACCAAGAGACCCAGTACTTC
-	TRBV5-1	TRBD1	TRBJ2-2	CASSSELGQGNTGELFF	TGCGCCAGCAGCTCCGAACTGGGACAGGGGAACACCGGGGAGCTGTTTTTT
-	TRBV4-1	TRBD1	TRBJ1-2	CASSQVTGDGYTF	TGCGCCAGCAGCCAAGTGACAGGGGATGGCTACACCTTC